Below, one TCR beta chain is given with its context. Its antigen is as yet unknown. V dropped 0 bases and J dropped 8; count of bases not matched to a gene: 4. The germline CDR1 and CDR2 sequences are MNHEY and SVGAGI. This CDR3 is built from 14 residues. The PCR made use of 60 Vbeta and 13 Jbeta primers. Assay: immunoSEQ multiplex PCR; the TCRdb copy retains only in-frame clones and omits some. The sample includes more than 130,000 clones, around 81% seen only once; the top ten take approximately 2.8%. The data were obtained in a study of cytomegalovirus exposure and HLA in healthy donors. At collection, donors were nominally healthy, but unrecorded immune exposures were probable. Points from the study as a whole: TRBV6-2, TRBV6-3 and some other V segments were unresolvable in 87-base-pair reads. Most TCR sequences proved rare, with some public TCRs found in many donors. Looking again later, the authors saw that most CMV-associated TCR beta chains seemed HLA-restricted.

This sequence joins TRBV6-5 and TRBJ1-2, with TRBD1 matching over 9 bases. This TCR was recovered from a male donor in good health and CMV-seronegative. Sequences were obtained from PBMCs. The CDR3 protein is CASSYSTGGYGYTF. CDR3 sequence (DNA): TGTGCCAGCAGTTACTCAACAGGGGGCTACGGCTACACCTTC.